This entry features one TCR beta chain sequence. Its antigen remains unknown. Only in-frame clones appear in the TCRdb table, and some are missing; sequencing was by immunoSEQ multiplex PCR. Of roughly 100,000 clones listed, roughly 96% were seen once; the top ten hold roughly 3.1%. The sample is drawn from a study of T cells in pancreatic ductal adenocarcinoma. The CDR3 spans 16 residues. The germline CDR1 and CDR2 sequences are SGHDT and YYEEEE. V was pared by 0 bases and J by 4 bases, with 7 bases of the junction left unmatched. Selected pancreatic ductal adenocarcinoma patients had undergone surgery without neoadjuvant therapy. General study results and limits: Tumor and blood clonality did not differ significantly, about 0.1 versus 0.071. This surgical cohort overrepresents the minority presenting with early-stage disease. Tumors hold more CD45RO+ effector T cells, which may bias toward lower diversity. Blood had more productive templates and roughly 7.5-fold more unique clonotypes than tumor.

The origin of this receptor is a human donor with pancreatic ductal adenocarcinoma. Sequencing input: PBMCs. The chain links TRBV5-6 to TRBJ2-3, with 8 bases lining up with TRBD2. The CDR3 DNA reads TGTGCCAGCAGCTTGGACGGGAGGGCCATCTCAGATACGCAGTATTTT. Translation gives CASSLDGRAISDTQYF.